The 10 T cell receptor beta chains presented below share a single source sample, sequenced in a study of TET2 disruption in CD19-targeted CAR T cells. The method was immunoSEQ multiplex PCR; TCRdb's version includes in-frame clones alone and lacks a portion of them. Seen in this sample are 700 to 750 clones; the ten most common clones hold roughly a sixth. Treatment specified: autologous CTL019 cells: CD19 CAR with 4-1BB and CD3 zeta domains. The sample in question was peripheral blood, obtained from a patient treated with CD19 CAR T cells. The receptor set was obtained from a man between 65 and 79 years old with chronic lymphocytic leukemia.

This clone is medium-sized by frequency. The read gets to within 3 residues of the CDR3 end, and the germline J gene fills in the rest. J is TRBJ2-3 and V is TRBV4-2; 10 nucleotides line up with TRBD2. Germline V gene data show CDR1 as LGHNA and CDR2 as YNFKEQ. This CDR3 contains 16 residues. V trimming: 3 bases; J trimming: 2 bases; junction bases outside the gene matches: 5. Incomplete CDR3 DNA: TGTGCCAGCAGCCATGAGCGGGGGGGCCCCACAGATACG. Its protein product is CASSHERGGPTDT. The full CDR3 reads CASSHERGGPTDTQYF.

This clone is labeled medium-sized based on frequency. CDR3 DNA (partial): TGTGCCTGGAGTACGCGCGGGGGTATAGATACG. The encoded protein is CAWSTRGGIDT. The entire CDR3 protein is CAWSTRGGIDTQYF. This chain connects TRBV30 to TRBJ2-3; TRBD2 matches at 7 bases. The DNA ends 3 residues before the CDR3 does, and the rest of the CDR3 is filled in from the germline J gene. The trim removed 2 bases at V and 5 bases at J, leaving 7 bases unmatched. The CDR3 is 14 amino acids. Germline loops: CDR1 GTSNPN, CDR2 SVGIG (reference sequence).

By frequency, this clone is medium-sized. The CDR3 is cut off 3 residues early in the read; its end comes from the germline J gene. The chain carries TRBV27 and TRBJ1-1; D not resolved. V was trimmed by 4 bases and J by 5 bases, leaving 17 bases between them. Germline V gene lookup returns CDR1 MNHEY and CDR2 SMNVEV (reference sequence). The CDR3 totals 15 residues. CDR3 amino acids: CASSSPTNRRTEAFF. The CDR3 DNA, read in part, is TGTGCCAGCAGTTCCCCGACTAACCGGAGGACTGAA.

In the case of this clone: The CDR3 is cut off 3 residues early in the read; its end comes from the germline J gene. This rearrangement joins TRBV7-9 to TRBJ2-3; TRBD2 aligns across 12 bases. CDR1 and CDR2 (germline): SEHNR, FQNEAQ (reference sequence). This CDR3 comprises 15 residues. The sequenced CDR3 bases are TGTGCCAGCAGCTTATATTCTAGCGGGGGGGAGACG. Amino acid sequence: CASSLYSSGGET. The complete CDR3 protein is CASSLYSSGGETQYF.

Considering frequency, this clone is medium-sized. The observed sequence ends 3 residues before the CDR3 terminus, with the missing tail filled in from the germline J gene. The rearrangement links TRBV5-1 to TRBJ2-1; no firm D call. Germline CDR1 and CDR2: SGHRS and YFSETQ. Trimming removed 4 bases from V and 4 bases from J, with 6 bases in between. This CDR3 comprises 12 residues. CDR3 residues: CASSGQYNEQFF. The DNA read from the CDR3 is TGCGCCAGCAGCGGGCAGTACAATGAG. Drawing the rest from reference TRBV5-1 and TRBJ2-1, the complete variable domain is KAGVTQTPRYLIKTRGQQVTLSCSPISGHRSVSWYQQTPGQGLQFLFEYFSETQRNKGNFPGRFSGRQFSNSRSEMNVSTLELGDSALYLCASSGQYNEQFFGPGTRLTVL.

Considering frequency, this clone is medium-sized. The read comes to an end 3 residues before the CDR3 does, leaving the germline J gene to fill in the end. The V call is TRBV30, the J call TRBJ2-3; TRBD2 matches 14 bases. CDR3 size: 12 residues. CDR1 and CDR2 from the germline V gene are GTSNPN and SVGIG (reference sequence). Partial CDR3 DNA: TGTGCCTGGGCGACTAGCGGGGGGGCG. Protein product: CAWATSGGA. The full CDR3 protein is CAWATSGGAQYF.

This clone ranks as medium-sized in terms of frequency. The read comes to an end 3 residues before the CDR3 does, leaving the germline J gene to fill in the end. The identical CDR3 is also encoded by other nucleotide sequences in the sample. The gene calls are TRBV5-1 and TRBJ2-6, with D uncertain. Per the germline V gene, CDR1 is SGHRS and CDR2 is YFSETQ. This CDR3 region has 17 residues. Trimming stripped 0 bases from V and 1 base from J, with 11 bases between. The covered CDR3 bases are TGCGCCAGCAGCTTGGATGCCTTAGGGTCTGGGGCCAACGTC. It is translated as CASSLDALGSGANV. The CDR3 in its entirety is CASSLDALGSGANVLTF.

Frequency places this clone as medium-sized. The sequenced part of the CDR3 DNA is TGTGCCAGCAGCGTAGGACAGATGGCCGGGGAG. Its protein product is CASSVGQMAGE. The entire CDR3 is CASSVGQMAGELFF. This chain links TRBV7-2 with TRBJ2-2, with D possibly being TRBD1 (6 bases). The read ends 3 residues before the CDR3 terminus; that terminus is restored from the germline J gene. V dropped 5 bases and J dropped 6 bases, with 13 bases sitting between them. Germline lookup yields CDR1 SGHTA and CDR2 FQGNSA. This CDR3 is built from 14 residues.

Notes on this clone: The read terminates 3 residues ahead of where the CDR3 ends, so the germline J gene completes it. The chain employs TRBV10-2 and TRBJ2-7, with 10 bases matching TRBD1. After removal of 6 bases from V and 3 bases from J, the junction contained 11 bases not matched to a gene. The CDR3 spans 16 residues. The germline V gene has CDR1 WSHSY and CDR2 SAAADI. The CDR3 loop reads CASSSYGTGANYEQYF. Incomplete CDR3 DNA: TGCGCCAGCAGCTCATACGGGACAGGGGCTAACTACGAG.

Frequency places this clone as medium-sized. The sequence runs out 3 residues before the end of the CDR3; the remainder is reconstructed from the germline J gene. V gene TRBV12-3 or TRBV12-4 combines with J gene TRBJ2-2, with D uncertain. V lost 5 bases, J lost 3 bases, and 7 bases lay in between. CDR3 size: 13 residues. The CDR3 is CASSLTHTGELFF. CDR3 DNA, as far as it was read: TGTGCCAGCAGTCTGACTCACACCGGGGAG.